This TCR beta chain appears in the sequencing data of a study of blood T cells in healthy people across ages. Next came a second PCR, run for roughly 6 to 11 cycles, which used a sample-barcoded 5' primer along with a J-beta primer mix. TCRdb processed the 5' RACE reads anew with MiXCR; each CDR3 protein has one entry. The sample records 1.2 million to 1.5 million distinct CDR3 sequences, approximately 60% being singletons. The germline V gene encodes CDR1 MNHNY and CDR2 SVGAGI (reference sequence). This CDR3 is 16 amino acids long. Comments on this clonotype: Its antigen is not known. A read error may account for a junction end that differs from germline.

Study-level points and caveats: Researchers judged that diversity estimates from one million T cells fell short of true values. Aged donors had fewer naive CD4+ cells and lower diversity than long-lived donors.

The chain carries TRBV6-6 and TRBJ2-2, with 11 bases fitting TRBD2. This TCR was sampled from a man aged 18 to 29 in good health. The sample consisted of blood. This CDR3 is CPSSYSSSGGGGELFF. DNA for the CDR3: TGTCCCAGCAGTTACTCGAGTAGCGGGGGGGGCGGGGAGCTGTTTTTT.